These 2 T cell receptor beta chains originate from one sample sequenced in a study of blood T cell repertoires in COVID-19 (dated by TCRdb to the early 2020s). Library method: the immunoSEQ multiplex PCR assay. TCRdb re-hosts the immuneACCESS table, in-frame sequences only. Its copies lack some clones; in the studies checked, an unresolved V gene accounts for under half of them, and the cause for the rest is not known. This sample lists roughly 70,000 clones; about nine tenths were detected once. The ten largest account for 2.5% to 3.5% of the sample. Input material: peripheral blood. All receptors derive from a man between 45 and 60 years old with active COVID-19.

This clone was picked up a small number of times. The V gene is TRBV28, the J gene TRBJ1-5; no clear D. This CDR3 spans 16 amino acids. Germline CDR1 reads MDHEN; CDR2 reads SYDVKM. The V end was cut by 3 bases, the J end by 2 bases, with 14 bases between. The CDR3 DNA sequence: TGTGCCAGCAGTTTGAGGGAGTTGGCAGGCAATCAGCCCCAGCATTTT. It specifies CASSLRELAGNQPQHF.

V and J are TRBV29-1 and TRBJ2-1, with TRBD2 as a possible D gene (6 bases). Trimming took off 1 base at V and 1 base at J, with 11 bases between the two ends. The CDR3 contains 15 residues. CDR1 and CDR2 from the germline V gene are SQVTM and ANQGSEA. The CDR3 here is CSVEAGEISYNEQFF. DNA of the CDR3: TGCAGCGTTGAAGCGGGAGAGATTTCCTACAATGAGCAGTTCTTC.